These 20 T cell receptor beta chains originate from one sample sequenced in a study of technical replicates of blood from a few donors. Using immunoSEQ multiplex PCR, the repertoire was profiled, and TCRdb retains in-frame clones only, with some absent. The table lists about 83,000 clones, 92% of them singletons. The sample comprised T cells isolated from PBMCs. These receptors came from a human donor in good health.

The rearrangement uses TRBV6-5 and TRBJ1-6; D call uncertain. The CDR3 is 15 residues long. Germline V gene lookup returns CDR1 MNHEY and CDR2 SVGAGI. V shed 0 bases and J shed 9 bases, with 12 bases lying between them. CDR3 in amino acids: CASSYSGRLSSPLHF. CDR3 DNA: TGTGCCAGCAGTTACTCAGGTAGACTAAGTTCACCCCTCCACTTT.

This sequence joins TRBV29-1 and TRBJ1-1; D is perhaps TRBD1 (5 bases). Per germline, CDR1 SQVTM and CDR2 ANQGSEA. The CDR3 spans 10 residues. Trimming took off 6 bases at V and 7 bases at J, with 9 bases between the two ends. The CDR3: CSVVTVEAFF. CDR3 nucleotides: TGCAGCGTCGTGACAGTTGAAGCTTTCTTT.

V is TRBV19 and J is TRBJ1-5, with a weak D call TRBD1 (5 bases). Germline CDR1 is LNHDA and CDR2 is SQIVND (reference sequence). The CDR3 length is 15 residues. V lost 2 bases and J 3 bases, leaving 11 bases between the germline ends. The CDR3 DNA reads as TGTGCCAGTAGTATAATGGCAGGGTACAATCAGCCCCAGCATTTT. Protein product: CASSIMAGYNQPQHF.

The chain joins TRBV19 to TRBJ2-5; TRBD2 agrees at 8 bases. Germline V gives CDR1 LNHDA, CDR2 SQIVND (reference sequence). The V gene end was trimmed by 0 bases and the J gene end by 7 bases; junction bases not matched to a gene: 7. The CDR3 is made up of 15 amino acids. CDR3 region: CASSIEGTRSRTQYF. In nucleotides, the CDR3 is TGTGCCAGTAGTATAGAGGGGACTAGATCACGGACCCAGTACTTC.

J is TRBJ2-2 and V is TRBV10-2; maybe TRBD2 (6 bases). From germline, CDR1 is WSHSY and CDR2 SAAADI. V lost 7 bases to trimming and J lost 6 bases, with 12 bases between them. The length of the CDR3 is 13 residues. The CDR3 bases are TGCGCCAGCACTTCTAGCGTCGCCGGGGAGCTGTTTTTT. Amino acid sequence: CASTSSVAGELFF.

The rearrangement links TRBV6-5 to TRBJ2-5; the D is unclear. This CDR3 has 12 residues. From germline, CDR1 is MNHEY and CDR2 SVGAGI. Trimming removed 0 bases from V and 7 bases from J, with 6 bases in between. CDR3 region: CASSYSPGTQYF. The CDR3 DNA sequence: TGTGCCAGCAGTTACTCGCCGGGGACCCAGTACTTC.

V is TRBV21-1 and J is TRBJ1-4; TRBD1, the table's D call, was not compared with the DNA. TRBV21-1 is an annotated pseudogene. The CDR3 is 18 residues long. CDR3 in amino acids: CASRGKGQGPSENEKLFF. CDR3 DNA: TGTGCCAGCAGGGGTAAGGGACAGGGCCCCTCGGAGAATGAAAAACTGTTTTTT.

The chain recombines TRBV19 with TRBJ2-1, with 9 bases lining up with TRBD2. Germline V gene data show CDR1 as LNHDA and CDR2 as SQIVND (reference sequence). V shed 3 bases, J shed 3 bases, and the junction held 9 bases outside the gene matches. The CDR3 sequence is 17 residues long. The CDR3 region has the DNA TGTGCCAGTAGTATCATTAGCGGGGGTTTTAACTACAATGAGCAGTTCTTC. This translates into CASSIISGGFNYNEQFF.

The rearrangement uses TRBV6-4 and TRBJ2-4; TRBD1 matches 9 bases. Germline V gene lookup returns CDR1 MRHNA and CDR2 SNTAGT. With 2 bases clipped from V and 7 bases from J, the junction kept 6 bases outside the gene matches. This CDR3 has 15 residues. The DNA for the CDR3 is TGTGCCAGCAGTGACGTCGGACAGGGGAGGAACATTCAGTACTTC. Its protein product is CASSDVGQGRNIQYF.

The rearrangement joins TRBV6-6 to TRBJ2-2; 8 bases map to TRBD1. Germline CDR1 reads MNHNY; CDR2 reads SVGAGI (reference sequence). V shed 5 bases, J shed 4 bases, and the junction held 6 bases outside the gene matches. There are 15 residues in the CDR3. This CDR3 is CASSVTGVGTGELFF. CDR3 in DNA: TGTGCCAGCAGTGTGACAGGGGTCGGCACCGGGGAGCTGTTTTTT.

The chain links TRBV28 to TRBJ1-3, with D possibly matching TRBD1 (5 bases). Looked up from germline, CDR1 is MDHEN and CDR2 is SYDVKM. This CDR3 has 15 amino acids. V was shortened by 7 bases and J by 0 bases, with 13 bases between the two germline ends. In DNA form, the CDR3 reads TGTGCCAGCACCGTGGGACTCAACTCTGGAAACACCATATATTTT. It yields the protein CASTVGLNSGNTIYF.

The chain has TRBV30 and TRBJ2-7, with 8 bases lining up with TRBD1. V gave up 2 bases and J gave up 6 bases; unmatched junction bases: 6. Germline values: CDR1 GTSNPN, CDR2 SVGIG (reference sequence). The CDR3 is 13 residues long. The CDR3 spells CAWSQETGVEQYF. CDR3 sequence (DNA): TGTGCCTGGAGTCAGGAGACAGGGGTCGAGCAGTACTTC.

This clone has just a few counts. The V and J genes are TRBV12-5 and TRBJ2-1; a possible D gene is TRBD2 (6 bases). The CDR3 runs to 14 residues. V shed 6 bases and J shed 0 bases, with 9 bases lying between them. Germline V gives CDR1 LGHNT, CDR2 FRNRAP. The DNA for the CDR3 is TGTGCTAGTGGCCGGGGGAGCTCCTACAATGAGCAGTTCTTC. This codes for CASGRGSSYNEQFF.

The chain joins TRBV2 to TRBJ2-3; 11 positions agree with TRBD2. V trimming: 7 bases; J trimming: 0 bases; junction bases outside the gene matches: 6. CDR3 length equals 16 residues. Germline V CDR1 and CDR2: SNHLY, FYNNEI. Written as DNA, the CDR3 is TGTGCCAGCAAACCGACTAGCGGGACTAGCACAGATACGCAGTATTTT. Its translation is CASKPTSGTSTDTQYF.

J is TRBJ2-3 and V is TRBV7-8, with TRBD2 identical over 9 bases. V lost 2 bases to trimming and J lost 3 bases; unmatched junction nucleotides: 6. This CDR3 has 16 residues. Germline V gene sequence: CDR1 SGHVS, CDR2 FQNEAQ. CDR3 sequence reads: CASSLLVAGGTDTQYF. CDR3 coding DNA: TGTGCCAGCAGCTTATTAGTGGCGGGGGGGACAGATACGCAGTATTTT.

This clone was detected a few times. The V call is TRBV7-4, the J call TRBJ2-7, with a weak D call TRBD2 (5 bases). The CDR3 is 14 amino acids. Deletions cut 1 base from V and 1 base from J, with 8 bases between. CDR1 is SGHVT, CDR2 SQSDAQ, per germline. The DNA for the CDR3 is TGTGCCAGCAGCTTAGTCCAGCGGTCCTACGAGCAGTACTTC. It encodes CASSLVQRSYEQYF.

The J gene is TRBJ2-3, the V gene TRBV2, with 9 bases fitting TRBD1. This CDR3 is built from 13 residues. J gave up 2 bases and V 8 bases, and 2 bases lay outside the gene matches. The V gene's germline CDR1 is SNHLY and CDR2 FYNNEI. CDR3 nucleotides: TGTGCCAGCGGGACAGGGATCACAGATACGCAGTATTTT. It codes for CASGTGITDTQYF.

V and J are TRBV6-5 and TRBJ2-7; D gene ambiguous. The germline V gene has CDR1 MNHEY and CDR2 SVGAGI. The CDR3 extends over 14 amino acids. V was pared by 0 bases and J by 7 bases, with 13 bases between. CDR3 DNA: TGTGCCAGCAGTTACTCCCGACAATCGCGAGAGCAGTACTTC. This codes for CASSYSRQSREQYF.

Of note for this clone: Relative to the germline gene, one junction end is altered; a read error may explain this. The chain uses TRBV7-7 and TRBJ2-1; 10 bases line up with TRBD2. CDR3 length: 18 residues. Per germline, CDR1 SSHAT and CDR2 FNYEAQ (reference sequence). The CDR3 bases are TGTGCTAGCAGCTTACTCCTAGCGGGGGCAATAGGGTACAATGAGCAGTTCTTC. Its protein is CASSLLLAGAIGYNEQFF.

The V and J genes are TRBV7-9 and TRBJ2-5, with 11 bases lining up with TRBD1. Germline V gene data show CDR1 as SEHNR and CDR2 as FQNEAQ (reference sequence). This CDR3 is 18 amino acids long. V trimming: 2 bases; J trimming: 10 bases; junction bases outside the gene matches: 18. CDR3: CASSLLPGQGEGEWGQYF. CDR3 DNA: TGTGCCAGCAGCTTACTACCGGGACAGGGGGAAGGGGAGTGGGGCCAGTACTTC.